A selection of T cell receptor beta chains follows, all from one sample in a study of regulatory T cells in long-lasting Graves disease. TCRdb re-called the multiplex PCR reads through MiXCR, storing one row per CDR3 protein. The data show fewer than 350,000 distinct CDR3 sequences, 15% to 20% seen once. The material was peripheral blood mononuclear cells (PBMCs), obtained at new diagnosis, from a patient treated with antithyroid drugs. The receptors shown here come from a female donor with Graves disease. CDR3s include the opening cysteine and the closing phenylalanine or tryptophan. Fields, in order: V gene, J gene, clone size, D gene, CDR3 DNA, CDR3 protein. D genes are given only for firm matches. Clone size is stated in some rows and not others, as once, few, many or a class when expanded.

>TRBV20-1|TRBJ2-7|many|TRBD2
TGCAGTGCTTCCATTGGGCTAGCGGGAGAGGGGTTCCACGAGCAGTACTTC
CSASIGLAGEGFHEQYF
>TRBV4-2|TRBJ1-6|-|-
TGTGCCAGCAGCAGCGGCTTTGGGGAGGCCTCACCCCTCCACTTT
CASSSGFGEASPLHF
>TRBV12-3/TRBV12-4|TRBJ2-5|many|TRBD2
TGTGCCAGCAGTTTTGGACTAGCGGGAGGGCTGCAGACCCAGTACTTC
CASSFGLAGGLQTQYF
>TRBV12-3/TRBV12-4|TRBJ1-5|many|-
TGTGCCAGCAGTTCCCGCTTTCTTCAGGCTAATCAGCCCCAGCATTTT
CASSSRFLQANQPQHF
>TRBV10-3|TRBJ2-3|many|-
TGTGCCATCAGTGAGTCGAATCAGGGGAGCAGCACAGATACGCAGTATTTT
CAISESNQGSSTDTQYF
>TRBV25-1|TRBJ1-1|-|-
TGTGCCAGCAGTGAATGGAGTGAAGCTTTCTTT
CASSEWSEAFF
>TRBV5-1|TRBJ2-7|once|-
TGCGCCAGCAGCTTCGGAGGGTCTGAGTACTTC
CASSFGGSEYF
>TRBV20-1|TRBJ2-1|many|TRBD2
TGCAGTGCTCGTAACCCGGGCCTAGCGGGAGAGACGTACAATGAGCAGTTCTTC
CSARNPGLAGETYNEQFF
>TRBV11-3|TRBJ2-3|many|-
TGTGCCAGCAGCCCCGGTGGGGGGCCCACAGATACGCAGTATTTT
CASSPGGGPTDTQYF
>TRBV28|TRBJ2-7|many|-
TGTGCCGCCACCCGGGGGAGCTCCTACGAGCAGTACTTC
CAATRGSSYEQYF
>TRBV3-1|TRBJ2-1|many|-
TGTGCCAGCAGCCCACGACAAATAAGGGGGCGGGAGTGGTACAATGAGCAGTTCTTC
CASSPRQIRGREWYNEQFF
>TRBV7-9|TRBJ2-7|many|-
TGTGCCAGCAGCAGAGGGTCCCTTGATCACGAGCAGTACTTC
CASSRGSLDHEQYF
>TRBV7-8|TRBJ2-2|many|-
TGTGCCAGCCGAAACAACACCGGGGAGCTGTTTTTT
CASRNNTGELFF
>TRBV10-1|TRBJ1-5|many|-
TGCGCCAGCAGTGAGCGCCTCGCCGCGAGCAATCAGCCCCAGCATTTT
CASSERLAASNQPQHF
>TRBV3-1|TRBJ2-1|many|TRBD2
TGTGCCAGCAGCCAAGGGGCGGGAGAGGACTTCTTC
CASSQGAGEDFF
>TRBV19|TRBJ2-1|-|TRBD2
TGTGCCAGTAGCGTTCGGGCGGGAGGCCCCTCCTACAATGAGCAGTTCTTC
CASSVRAGGPSYNEQFF
>TRBV5-1|TRBJ2-7|-|TRBD1
TGCGCCAGTACCGGGACAGGTGCCTACGAGCAGTACTTC
CASTGTGAYEQYF
>TRBV10-1|TRBJ2-3|few|TRBD1
TGCGCCAGCAGTGAATCAGGGGGCGGCACAGATACGCAGTATTTT
CASSESGGGTDTQYF
>TRBV27|TRBJ1-2|many|-
TGTGCCAGCAGTTTAGGTGGGAAGGGCTATGGCTACACCTTC
CASSLGGKGYGYTF
>TRBV12-3/TRBV12-4|TRBJ1-3|many|-
TGTGCCAGCAGTTTGGGAGGGTACGGAAACACCATATATTTT
CASSLGGYGNTIYF
>TRBV6-1|TRBJ2-1|many|-
TGTGCCAGCAGTGAAGCCCCTGGGGCAGGGCTCTCCTACAATGAGCAGTTCTTC
CASSEAPGAGLSYNEQFF
>TRBV12-3/TRBV12-4|TRBJ2-5|many|-
TGTGCCAGCAGCCCACCCGGGCGGGTGGAGACCCAGTACTTC
CASSPPGRVETQYF
>TRBV27|TRBJ1-1|many|-
TGTGCCAGCAGTGGGCGAAGTTTTGAAGCTTTCTTT
CASSGRSFEAFF
>TRBV12-3/TRBV12-4|TRBJ2-2|many|TRBD2
TGTGCCAGCAGTATGGGACTAGCGGGGGTTGAAGGGGAGCTGTTTTTT
CASSMGLAGVEGELFF
>TRBV2|TRBJ2-5|many|-
TGTGCCAGCAGGATGAGCGGCCAAGAGACCCAGTACTTC
CASRMSGQETQYF
>TRBV28|TRBJ1-6|many|-
TGTGCCAGCAGTTTCCTGGGGGGTTCACCCCTCCACTTT
CASSFLGGSPLHF
>TRBV29-1|TRBJ2-5|few|-
TGCAGCGTTGATTATTCGGGGGAGACCCAGTACTTC
CSVDYSGETQYF
>TRBV3-1|TRBJ2-3|many|-
TGTGCCAGCAGCCAAGAGCGGGGCACAGATACGCAGTATTTT
CASSQERGTDTQYF
>TRBV5-1|TRBJ2-5|-|-
TGCGCCAGCAGCTTGTATACAGGGAGGTACCAAGAGACCCAGTACTTC
CASSLYTGRYQETQYF
>TRBV24-1|TRBJ2-2|-|-
TGTGCCACCAGTGAAATTCAGTTTCGGGGGCCCCCGAACACCGGGGAGCTGTTTTTT
CATSEIQFRGPPNTGELFF
>TRBV19|TRBJ2-1|-|-
TGTGCCAGCTCACCCGGACAAAACTCCTACAATGAGCAGTTCTTC
CASSPGQNSYNEQFF
>TRBV10-3|TRBJ2-1|-|-
TGTGCCATCAGTACCTACCCGGGACAAACCAATGAGCAGTTCTTC
CAISTYPGQTNEQFF
>TRBV11-2|TRBJ2-7|many|TRBD2
TGTGCCAGCAGCCCAGCGGGAGGGGGGTCCTACGAGCAGTACTTC
CASSPAGGGSYEQYF
>TRBV25-1|TRBJ1-2|few|-
TGTGCCAGCAGTGAGGAACAGCGAGCCTACACCTTC
CASSEEQRAYTF
>TRBV6-1|TRBJ1-3|few|-
TGTGCCAGTCCCCTCGGGATCCTCCCTGGAAACACCATATATTTT
CASPLGILPGNTIYF
>TRBV9|TRBJ2-3|-|TRBD2
TGTGCCAGCAGCGAAGGACTAGCGGGAGATGGAGATACGCAGTATTTT
CASSEGLAGDGDTQYF
>TRBV12-3/TRBV12-4|TRBJ1-4|many|-
TGTGCCAGCAGACGGGAGGGGGAAAAACTGTTTTTT
CASRREGEKLFF
>TRBV28|TRBJ1-2|-|TRBD1
TGTGCCAGCAGTTTGACAGGGAAGGGCTACACCTTC
CASSLTGKGYTF
>TRBV12-3/TRBV12-4|TRBJ2-2|-|TRBD1
TGTGCCAGCAGATACACTCAGGGGGCCGGCACCGGGGAGCTGTTTTTT
CASRYTQGAGTGELFF
>TRBV6-2/TRBV6-3|TRBJ2-7|few|-
TGTGCCAGCAGTGACTCGGCCGGGGCCGAGCAGTACTTC
CASSDSAGAEQYF
>TRBV6-1|TRBJ1-5|many|-
TGTGCCAGCAGTGAGGGGGCCGGTCAGCCCCAGCATTTT
CASSEGAGQPQHF
>TRBV19|TRBJ2-4|-|-
TGTGCCAGTAGTTGGGGGAACATTCAGTACTTC
CASSWGNIQYF
>TRBV7-9|TRBJ1-1|-|-
TGTGCCAGCAGCTTATCCCTGACGGACCTAGAAGCTTTCTTT
CASSLSLTDLEAFF